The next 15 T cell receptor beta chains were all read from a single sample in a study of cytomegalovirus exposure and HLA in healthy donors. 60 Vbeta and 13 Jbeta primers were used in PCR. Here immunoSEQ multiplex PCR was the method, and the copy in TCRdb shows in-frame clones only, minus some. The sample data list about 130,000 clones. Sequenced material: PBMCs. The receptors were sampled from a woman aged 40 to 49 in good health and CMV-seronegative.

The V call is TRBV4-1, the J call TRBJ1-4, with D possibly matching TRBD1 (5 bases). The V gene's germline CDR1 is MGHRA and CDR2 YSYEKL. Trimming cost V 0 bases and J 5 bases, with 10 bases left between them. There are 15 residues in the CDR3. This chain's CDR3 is CASSQDARENEKLFF. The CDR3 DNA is TGCGCCAGCAGCCAAGATGCCAGGGAAAATGAAAAACTGTTTTTT.

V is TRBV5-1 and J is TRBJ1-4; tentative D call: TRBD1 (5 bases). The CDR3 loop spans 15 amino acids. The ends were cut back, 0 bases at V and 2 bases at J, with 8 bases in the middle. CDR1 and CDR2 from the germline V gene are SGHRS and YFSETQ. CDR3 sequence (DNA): TGCGCCAGCAGCTTGGCCAGGGCGACTAATGAAAAACTGTTTTTT. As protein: CASSLARATNEKLFF.

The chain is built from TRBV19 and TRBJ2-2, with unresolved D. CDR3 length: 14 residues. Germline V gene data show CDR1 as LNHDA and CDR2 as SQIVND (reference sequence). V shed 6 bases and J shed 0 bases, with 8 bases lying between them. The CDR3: CASRVVTNTGELFF. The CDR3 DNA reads TGTGCCAGTAGAGTAGTCACGAACACCGGGGAGCTGTTTTTT. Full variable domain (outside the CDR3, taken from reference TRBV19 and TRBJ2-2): DGGITQSPKYLFRKEGQNVTLSCEQNLNHDAMYWYRQDPGQGLRLIYYSQIVNDFQKGDIAEGYSVSREKKESFPLTVTSAQKNPTAFYLCASRVVTNTGELFFGEGSRLTVL.

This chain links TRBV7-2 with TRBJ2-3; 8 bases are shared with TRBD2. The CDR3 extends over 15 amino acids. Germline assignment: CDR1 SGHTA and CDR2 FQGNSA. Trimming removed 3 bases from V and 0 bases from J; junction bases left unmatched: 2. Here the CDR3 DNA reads TGTGCCAGCAGCTTCTTAGCGGGGAGCACAGATACGCAGTATTTT. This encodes CASSFLAGSTDTQYF.

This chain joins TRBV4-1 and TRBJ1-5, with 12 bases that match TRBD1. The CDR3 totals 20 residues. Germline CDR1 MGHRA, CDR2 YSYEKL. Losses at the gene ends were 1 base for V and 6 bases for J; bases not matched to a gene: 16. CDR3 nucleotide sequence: TGCGCCAGCAGCCAAGCCCCGGGACAGGGGGCGATCGGAATGTCTCAGCCCCAGCATTTT. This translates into CASSQAPGQGAIGMSQPQHF.

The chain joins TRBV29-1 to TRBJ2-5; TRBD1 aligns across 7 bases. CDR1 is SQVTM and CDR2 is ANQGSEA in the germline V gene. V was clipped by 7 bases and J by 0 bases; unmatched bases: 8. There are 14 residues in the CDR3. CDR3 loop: CSATGQLYQETQYF. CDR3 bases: TGCAGCGCCACGGGACAGCTGTACCAAGAGACCCAGTACTTC.

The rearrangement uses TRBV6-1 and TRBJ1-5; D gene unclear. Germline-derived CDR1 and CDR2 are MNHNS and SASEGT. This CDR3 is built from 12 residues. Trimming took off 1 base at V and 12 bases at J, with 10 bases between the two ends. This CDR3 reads CASSEVRGGQHF. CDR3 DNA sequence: TGTGCCAGCAGTGAAGTGCGAGGAGGCCAGCATTTT.

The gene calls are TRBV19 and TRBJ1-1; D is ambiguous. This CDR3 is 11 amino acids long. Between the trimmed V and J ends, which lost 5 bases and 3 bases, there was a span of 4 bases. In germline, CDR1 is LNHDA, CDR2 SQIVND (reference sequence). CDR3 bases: TGTGCCAGTAGTGAGGACACTGAAGCTTTCTTT. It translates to CASSEDTEAFF. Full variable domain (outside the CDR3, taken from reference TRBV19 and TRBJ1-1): DGGITQSPKYLFRKEGQNVTLSCEQNLNHDAMYWYRQDPGQGLRLIYYSQIVNDFQKGDIAEGYSVSREKKESFPLTVTSAQKNPTAFYLCASSEDTEAFFGQGTRLTVV.

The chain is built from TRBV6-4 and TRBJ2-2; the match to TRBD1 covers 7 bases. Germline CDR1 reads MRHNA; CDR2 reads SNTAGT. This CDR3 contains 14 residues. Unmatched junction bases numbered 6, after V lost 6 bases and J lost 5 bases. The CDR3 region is CASRGGAQTGELFF. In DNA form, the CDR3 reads TGTGCCAGCAGAGGGGGCGCCCAAACCGGGGAGCTGTTTTTT.

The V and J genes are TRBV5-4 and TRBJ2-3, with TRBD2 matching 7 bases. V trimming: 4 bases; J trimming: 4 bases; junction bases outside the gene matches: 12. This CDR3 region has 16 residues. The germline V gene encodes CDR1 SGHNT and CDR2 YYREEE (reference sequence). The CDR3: CASSLDPGGSADTQYF. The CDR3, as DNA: TGTGCCAGCAGCCTGGATCCGGGAGGTAGTGCAGATACGCAGTATTTT.

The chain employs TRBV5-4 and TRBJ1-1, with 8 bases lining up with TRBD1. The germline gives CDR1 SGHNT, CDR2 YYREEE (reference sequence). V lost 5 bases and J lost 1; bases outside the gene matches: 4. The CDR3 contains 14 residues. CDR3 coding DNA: TGTGCCAGCAGTTCGGACAGGGCGAACACTGAAGCTTTCTTT. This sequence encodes CASSSDRANTEAFF.

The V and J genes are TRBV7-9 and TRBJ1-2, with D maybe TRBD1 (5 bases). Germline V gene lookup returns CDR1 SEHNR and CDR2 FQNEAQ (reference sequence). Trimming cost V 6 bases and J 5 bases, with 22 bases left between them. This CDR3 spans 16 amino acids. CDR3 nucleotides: TGTGCCAGCAGTGTGGCGGGGGGTCTGGGGGAATATGGCTACACCTTC. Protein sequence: CASSVAGGLGEYGYTF.

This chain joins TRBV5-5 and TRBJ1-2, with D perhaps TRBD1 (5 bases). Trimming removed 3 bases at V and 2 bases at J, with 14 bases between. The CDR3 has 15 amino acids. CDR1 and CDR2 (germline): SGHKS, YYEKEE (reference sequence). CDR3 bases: TGTGCCAGCAGCTATGGGGCAGGGTCGAACTATGGCTACACCTTC. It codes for CASSYGAGSNYGYTF. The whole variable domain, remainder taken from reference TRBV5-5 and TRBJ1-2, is DAGVTQSPTHLIKTRGQQVTLRCSPISGHKSVSWYQQVLGQGPQFIFQYYEKEERGRGNFPDRFSARQFPNYSSELNVNALLLGDSALYLCASSYGAGSNYGYTFGSGTRLTVV.

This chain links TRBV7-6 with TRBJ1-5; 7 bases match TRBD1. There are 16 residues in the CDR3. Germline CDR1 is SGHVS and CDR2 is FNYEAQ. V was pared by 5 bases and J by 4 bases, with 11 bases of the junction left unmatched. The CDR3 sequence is CASSHGEGDRNQPQHF. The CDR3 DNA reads TGTGCCAGCAGCCATGGAGAAGGGGACAGAAATCAGCCCCAGCATTTT.

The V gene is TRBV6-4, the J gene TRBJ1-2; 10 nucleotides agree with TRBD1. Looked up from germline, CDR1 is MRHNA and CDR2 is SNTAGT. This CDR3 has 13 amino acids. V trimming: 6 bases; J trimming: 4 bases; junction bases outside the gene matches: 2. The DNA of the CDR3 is TGTGCCAGCAGGGGACAGGGGAGCTATGGCTACACCTTC. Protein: CASRGQGSYGYTF.